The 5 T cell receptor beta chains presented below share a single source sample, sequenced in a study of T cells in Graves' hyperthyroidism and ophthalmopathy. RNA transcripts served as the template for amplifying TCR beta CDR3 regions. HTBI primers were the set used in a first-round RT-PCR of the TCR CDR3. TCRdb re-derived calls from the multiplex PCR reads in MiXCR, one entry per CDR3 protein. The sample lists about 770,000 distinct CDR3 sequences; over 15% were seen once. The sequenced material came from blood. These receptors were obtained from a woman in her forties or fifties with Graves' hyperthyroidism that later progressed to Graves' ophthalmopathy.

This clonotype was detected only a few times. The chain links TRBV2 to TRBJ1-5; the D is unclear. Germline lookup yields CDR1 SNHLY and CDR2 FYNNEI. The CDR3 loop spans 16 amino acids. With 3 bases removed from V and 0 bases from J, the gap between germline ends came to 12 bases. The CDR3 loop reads CASSDIQIYSNQPQHF. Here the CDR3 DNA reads TGTGCCAGCAGTGACATACAGATTTATAGCAATCAGCCCCAGCATTTT.

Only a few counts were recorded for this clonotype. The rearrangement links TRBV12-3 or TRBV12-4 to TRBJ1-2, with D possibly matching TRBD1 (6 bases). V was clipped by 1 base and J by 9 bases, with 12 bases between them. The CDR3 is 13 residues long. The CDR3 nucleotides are TGTGCCAGCAGTTTAGGGACAGTCTCGAGCTACACCTTC. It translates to CASSLGTVSSYTF.

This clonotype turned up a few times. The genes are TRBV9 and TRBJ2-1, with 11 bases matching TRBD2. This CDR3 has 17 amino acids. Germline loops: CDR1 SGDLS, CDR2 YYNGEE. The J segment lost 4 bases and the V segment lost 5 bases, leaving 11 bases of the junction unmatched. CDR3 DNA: TGTGCCAGCAGTTATAGCGGGGGGGCTGAAGGGTACAATGAGCAGTTCTTC. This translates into CASSYSGGAEGYNEQFF.

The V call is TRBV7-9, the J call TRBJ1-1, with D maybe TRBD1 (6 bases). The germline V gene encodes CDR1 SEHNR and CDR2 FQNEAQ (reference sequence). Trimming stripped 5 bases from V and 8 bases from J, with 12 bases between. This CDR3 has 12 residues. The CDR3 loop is CASSQKTGEAFF. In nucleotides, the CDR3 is TGTGCCAGCAGCCAAAAGACAGGAGAAGCTTTCTTT.

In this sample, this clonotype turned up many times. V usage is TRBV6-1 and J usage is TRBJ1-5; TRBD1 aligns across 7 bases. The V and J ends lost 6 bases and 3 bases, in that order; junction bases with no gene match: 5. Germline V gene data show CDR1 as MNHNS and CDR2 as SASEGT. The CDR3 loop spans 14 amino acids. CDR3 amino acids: CASSRGQANQPQHF. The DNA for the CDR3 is TGTGCCAGCAGCCGAGGACAGGCCAATCAGCCCCAGCATTTT.